A single sample gave rise to the 9 T cell receptor beta chains below, sequenced in a study of T cells after posttransplantation cyclophosphamide. TCRdb's copy holds only in-frame clones and misses some; the assay was immunoSEQ multiplex PCR. The sample includes 30,000 or so clones, none of them occurring once. Material for sequencing was PBMCs. The receptors were gathered from a woman aged 25 to 39 in good health and a related stem cell transplant donor.

Ten or more counts support this clone. V and J are TRBV5-4 and TRBJ2-1, with unresolved D. The germline CDR1 and CDR2 sequences are SGHNT and YYREEE (reference sequence). V lost 0 bases, J lost 8 bases, and 9 bases lay in between. The CDR3 contains 13 residues. CDR3 DNA: TGTGCCAGCAGCTTGGTAGGCGGCGATGAGCAGTTCTTC. It codes for CASSLVGGDEQFF.

This clone was counted only a few times. The V and J genes are TRBV28 and TRBJ1-2, with a possible D match to TRBD1 (5 bases). The germline gives CDR1 MDHEN, CDR2 SYDVKM. CDR3 length: 14 residues. The ends were cut back, 10 bases at V and 1 base at J, with 16 bases in the middle. The DNA for the CDR3 is TGTGCCACCCGGGGGGGAAGGGGTAACTATGGCTACACCTTC. Its translation: CATRGGRGNYGYTF.

This clone has a count of ten or more. This chain links TRBV18 with TRBJ1-1, with TRBD1 matching over 8 bases. Trimming took 3 bases from V and 0 from J; bases not matched to a gene: 6. Germline loops: CDR1 KGHSH, CDR2 LQKENI. The CDR3 has 16 residues. CDR3 loop: CASSPRGQVMNTEAFF. CDR3 DNA: TGTGCCAGCTCACCTCGGGGACAGGTGATGAACACTGAAGCTTTCTTT. Combining the CDR3 with reference TRBV18 and TRBJ1-1 gives the whole variable domain NAGVMQNPRHLVRRRGQEARLRCSPMKGHSHVYWYRQLPEEGLKFMVYLQKENIIDESGMPKERFSAEFPKEGPSILRIQQVVRGDSAAYFCASSPRGQVMNTEAFFGQGTRLTVV.

This clone was counted at least ten times. The chain combines TRBV6-6 with TRBJ2-2; 7 bases are shared with TRBD1. The CDR3 is made up of 14 amino acids. V was clipped by 5 bases and J by 5 bases; unmatched bases: 5. CDR1 is MNHNY and CDR2 is SVGAGI in the germline V gene (reference sequence). The CDR3 nucleotides are TGTGCCAGCAGTCAGGACAGGCCGACCGGGGAGCTGTTTTTT. Translating gives CASSQDRPTGELFF.

The J gene is TRBJ1-6, the V gene TRBV7-9; TRBD1 matches at 10 bases. Germline CDR1 SEHNR, CDR2 FQNEAQ (reference sequence). The J segment lost 4 bases and the V segment lost 4 bases, leaving 10 bases of the junction unmatched. The CDR3 extends over 18 amino acids. Here the CDR3 DNA reads TGTGCCAGCAGCTCAGGGAAGACAGGGGGCGCATATAATTCACCCCTCCACTTT. Encoded protein: CASSSGKTGGAYNSPLHF.

This clone was counted at least ten times. The chain carries TRBV19 and TRBJ1-5; D gene unclear. The CDR3 consists of 12 residues. Germline V gene data show CDR1 as LNHDA and CDR2 as SQIVND (reference sequence). Trimming left V 3 bases short and J 7 bases short, with 7 bases between. As DNA, the CDR3 is TGTGCCAGTAGTATCTTCCCCCAGCCCCAGCATTTT. Protein sequence: CASSIFPQPQHF. Looking up the rest from reference TRBV19 and TRBJ1-5 gives the full variable domain: DGGITQSPKYLFRKEGQNVTLSCEQNLNHDAMYWYRQDPGQGLRLIYYSQIVNDFQKGDIAEGYSVSREKKESFPLTVTSAQKNPTAFYLCASSIFPQPQHFGDGTRLSIL.

This chain connects TRBV9 to TRBJ1-6, with 11 nucleotides matching TRBD1. Germline-derived CDR1 and CDR2 are SGDLS and YYNGEE. With V trimmed by 3 bases and J by 0 bases, 11 bases remained unmatched. The CDR3 contains 20 residues. Here the CDR3 reads CASSGGQGAGRSSYNSPLHF. CDR3 bases: TGTGCCAGCAGCGGTGGACAGGGGGCGGGCCGGAGCTCCTATAATTCACCCCTCCACTTT.

The genes are TRBV11-2 and TRBJ1-2; the match to TRBD1 covers 7 bases. The junction had 4 bases not matched to a gene; V was cut back by 3 bases and J by 3 bases. Germline V gives CDR1 SGHAT, CDR2 FQNNGV. The CDR3 sequence is 14 residues long. CDR3 DNA: TGTGCCAGCAGCTTCTCCACAGGGGACTATGGCTACACCTTC. This codes for CASSFSTGDYGYTF.

The J gene is TRBJ2-3, the V gene TRBV13; 10 bases map to TRBD1. The CDR3 extends over 15 amino acids. The trim removed 5 bases at V and 2 bases at J, leaving 4 bases unmatched. CDR1 PRHDT and CDR2 FYEKMQ come from the germline V gene (reference sequence). The CDR3 DNA sequence: TGTGCCAGCAGCCCCGGGACAGGGGACACAGATACGCAGTATTTT. Translation gives CASSPGTGDTDTQYF.